This T cell receptor (beta chain) was sequenced for a study of cytomegalovirus exposure and HLA in healthy donors. Turning to the study itself: Per a later analysis, the 666 first-cohort and 120 or so validation repertoires shared one platform.

Clones were sequenced by immunoSEQ multiplex PCR, and TCRdb holds only the in-frame ones, with some missing. The table lists over 100,000 clones, roughly nine tenths of them singletons. The CDR3 totals 13 residues. Germline V gene lookup returns CDR1 LNHDA and CDR2 SQIVND (reference sequence). Losses at the gene ends were 7 bases for V and 15 bases for J; bases not matched to a gene: 14. Material: PBMCs. The sequence was collected from a woman aged 18-30 years in good health and CMV-seronegative. The chain couples TRBV19 to TRBJ2-1; TRBD1 agrees at 8 bases. CDR3 sequence: CASNVPGGLNPFF. The DNA for the CDR3 is TGTGCCAGTAACGTCCCAGGGGGCCTGAACCCGTTCTTC.